Listed here is a single T cell receptor (beta chain). What it binds is not known. With a much larger clone just one base away, this may be a read error. The CDR3 has 15 residues. Germline lookup yields CDR1 SGHAT and CDR2 FQDESV (reference sequence). This entry belongs to a study of CD8+CD57+ T cells in acquired aplastic anemia. Study-wide background: Around 3.5 ug was the average amount of DNA from sorted CD4+ and CD8+ cells. Notes on the study in general: For CD8+ Simpson's diversity, patients and controls showed no significant difference.

The template used for profiling TCR beta VDJ and CDR3 was genomic DNA. TCRdb analysed the reads with MiXCR anew, one entry per CDR3 protein. The sample includes about 160,000 distinct CDR3 sequences, around 48% of them seen just once. The patients chosen for sequencing had shown expansion of CD8+CD57+ cells (detected by flow cytometry). The rearrangement uses TRBV11-1 and TRBJ2-1; 8 nucleotides agree with TRBD2. The source is a human donor with aplastic anemia. Material: sorted CD4+, CD8+, or CD8+CD57+ T cells (not recorded which) from PBMCs. The CDR3 is CASSLASGIYSEQFF. DNA for the CDR3: TGTGCCAGCAGCTTAGCTAGCGGGATCTACAGTGAGCAGTTCTTC.